These T cell receptor beta chains were read from a single sample in a study of beta chain features in type 1 diabetes. Generated by immunoSEQ multiplex PCR, the TCRdb table keeps only in-frame clones and is missing some. The top ten hold 0.025% to 0.035% of the sample, which has approximately 260,000 clones, roughly 20% seen once. Specimen: naive CD4+ T cells from blood. The receptors come from a woman aged 40 to 50 with type 1 diabetes. The CDR3 runs from the conserved cysteine through the conserved F or W. The D gene is left open where the match is weak. Clone size is stated in some rows and not others, as once, few, many or a class when expanded.

d_gene	v_gene	j_gene	abundance	CDR3aa	CDR3nt
TRBD1	TRBV28	TRBJ2-5	NA	CASSLIQGEQETQYF	TGTGCCAGCAGTTTAATTCAGGGGGAACAAGAGACCCAGTACTTC
NA	TRBV28	TRBJ2-4	NA	CATRRGSWVNIQYF	TGTGCCACTCGAAGGGGGTCGTGGGTGAACATTCAGTACTTC
NA	TRBV7-2	TRBJ1-1	NA	CASSPLGTEAFF	TGTGCCAGCAGCCCTCTCGGCACTGAAGCTTTCTTT
NA	TRBV7-9	TRBJ2-7	few	CATADSYSSYEQYF	TGTGCCACTGCGGACAGTTATAGCTCCTACGAGCAGTACTTC
NA	TRBV7-2	TRBJ1-1	NA	CASSLLNTEAFF	TGTGCCAGCAGCTTACTTAACACTGAAGCTTTCTTT
TRBD1	TRBV29-1	TRBJ1-1	few	CSGRWDRNTEAFF	TGCAGCGGCCGATGGGACAGAAACACTGAAGCTTTCTTT
TRBD2	TRBV5-6	TRBJ2-4	NA	CASTLYGGSDIQYF	TGTGCCAGCACCCTCTACGGGGGGTCGGACATTCAGTACTTC
NA	TRBV9	TRBJ1-1	few	CASSPRGMNTEAFF	TGTGCCAGCAGCCCCAGGGGAATGAACACTGAAGCTTTCTTT
NA	TRBV21-1	TRBJ2-1	NA	CASSKVHPKRSYNEQFF	TGTGCCAGCAGCAAGGTGCACCCCAAGCGCTCCTACAATGAGCAGTTCTTC
TRBD1	TRBV25-1	TRBJ2-7	few	CASSDPGTAYEQYF	TGTGCCAGCAGTGACCCCGGGACAGCCTACGAGCAGTACTTC